This TCR beta chain is drawn from a study of cytomegalovirus exposure and HLA in healthy donors. Whole-study results and caveats: Both high specificity and high sensitivity reportedly marked the classifier's diagnosis of cytomegalovirus status. CMV serostatus was the only immune exposure information that was available.

The PCR ran on 60 Vbeta and 13 Jbeta primers. TCRdb's copy holds only in-frame clones and misses some; the assay was immunoSEQ multiplex PCR. The table shows some 120,000 clones, with 17% occurring only once. The V end lost 4 bases, the J end lost 8 bases, and 10 bases lay between the germline ends. This CDR3 region has 12 residues. Germline values: CDR1 SGHKS, CDR2 YYEKEE (reference sequence). This clone appeared a few times. What it binds is not known. The source is a female donor in good health and CMV-seropositive. Material for sequencing was PBMCs. This chain connects TRBV5-5 to TRBJ2-1, with D possibly TRBD1 on 6 matching bases. CDR3 DNA: TGTGCCAGCAGCCGGGACACTGATGAGCAGTTCTTC. Protein: CASSRDTDEQFF.